This TCR beta chain was obtained from a study of blood T cell repertoires in COVID-19 (dated by TCRdb to about 2020). About the study as a whole: Samples covering the acute and convalescent phases of COVID-19 were provided by collaborators in the United States, Italy and Spain. The material from the prospective study consisted of cDNA or gDNA derived from T cells, B-cell-depleted T cells, or PBMCs. Subjects who had been exposed to COVID-19, were actively infected with it, or had recovered from it provided the deeply sampled blood TCRbeta repertoires that made up the dataset. The repertoires were released in a freely available public database meant as a resource for research on the immune response to SARS-CoV-2. The samples were drawn from two sources: the first 160 participants of the ongoing ImmuneRACE study, and fewer than 1,500 subjects contributed by 6 global collaborators. A de-identified subject ID, COVID-19 status, age in years and sex were almost always included in the sample metadata. Where HLA class I and class II types were available, the types were taken from metadata supplied by the sample provider, not from assay-based typing.

TCRbeta CDR3 regions were amplified from genomic DNA using the immunoSEQ Assay, a bias-controlled multiplex PCR. The study's own analysis went as follows. Within the assay, amplification of reference gene primers was used to estimate how many nucleated cells each sample contained. To quantify the absolute abundance of each unique TCRbeta CDR3 rearrangement, sequence reads were collapsed and filtered. For each sample, productive Simpson clonality was calculated as the square root of Simpson's diversity index across productive rearrangements. The source is immuneACCESS, and TCRdb retained only in-frame sequences with V and J called. Part of the clones is not carried over; for the studies checked, unresolved V genes explain less than half of this, and the remainder is unexplained. V and J calls and clone size are those listed in that table; D and trimming were worked out from the DNA. The sample table contains approximately 210,000 clones; only one count was recorded for 84% of them. The biggest ten clones account for about 8% of the sample.

Comment on this clone: Its antigen is unknown. No much larger clone exists at a distance of one base, and base qualities are not known.

Findings and caveats that apply to the study as a whole: The amount of clinical and demographic metadata varied by source and participant and was provided uncurated.

Whole blood was collected in K2EDTA tubes by collaborating institutions according to the institutions' own protocols. For TCRbeta analysis, collaborators shipped samples as frozen whole blood, isolated PBMCs, or DNA extracted from either of those sample types. CDR1 and CDR2, per the germline V gene, are SNHLY and FYNNEI. The CDR3 starts with the cysteine, ends with the valine, and has 13 residues. Here the CDR3 DNA is all that survives: 39 bases in frame from base 1. Trimming removed 1 base from V and 0 bases from J, leaving 4 bases between the germline ends. The sequence is built from TRBV2 and TRBJ2-7; the D segment cannot be called with confidence. Sequencing input: peripheral blood. The clonotype originates from a woman in her forties or fifties with active or convalescent COVID-19. The CDR3 protein is CASSEVLSYEQYV. The base sequence is TGTGCCAGCAGTGAAGTCCTCTCCTACGAGCAGTACGTC.